The rows below give T cell receptor beta chains drawn from one sample of a study of blood T cell repertoires in COVID-19. The data were produced by immunoSEQ multiplex PCR, yet TCRdb's version contains in-frame clones alone and is incomplete. Among 260,000 or so clones listed, over 75% were seen once. Specimen: peripheral blood. The origin of the receptors is a human donor in a cohort sampled during active COVID-19. Both conserved end residues are part of each CDR3. D genes are given only for firm matches. Clone size appears in some rows only: once, few, many, or a class for an expanded clone.

V gene,J gene,clone size,D gene,CDR3 DNA,CDR3 protein
TRBV29-1,TRBJ2-3,NA,TRBD2,TGCAGCTCAACTAGCGGGAGGGGCACAGATACGCAGTATTTT,CSSTSGRGTDTQYF
TRBV7-2,TRBJ2-3,NA,NA,TGTGCCAGCAGCTGGCGGGCAGGGGGGACAGATACGCAGTATTTT,CASSWRAGGTDTQYF
TRBV7-2,TRBJ2-7,NA,TRBD1,TGTGCCAGCAGCCTCGCGGGACAGGGGGCCTACGAGCAGTACTTC,CASSLAGQGAYEQYF
TRBV7-2,TRBJ1-2,NA,NA,TGTGCCAGCAGCCTATCCGGGGGGGGTTGGCATGGCTACACCTTC,CASSLSGGGWHGYTF
TRBV19,TRBJ2-7,NA,NA,TGTGCCAGTAGGACTACAGGGAGCCACTACGAGCAGTACTTC,CASRTTGSHYEQYF
TRBV13,TRBJ2-5,NA,NA,TGTGCCAGCTTAGGGGCTGATGAGACCCAGTACTTC,CASLGADETQYF
TRBV10-2,TRBJ1-1,NA,NA,TGCGCCAGCATTGTAGGGGTGGGTGAAGCTTTCTTT,CASIVGVGEAFF
TRBV9,TRBJ2-2,once,TRBD1,TGTGCCAGCACCCCGACCCCAGGGACAGACACCGGGGAGCTGTTTTTT,CASTPTPGTDTGELFF
TRBV7-2,TRBJ2-1,once,TRBD1,TGTGCCAGCAGCCACGGGACAGAGCCCTTCAATGAGCAGTTCTTC,CASSHGTEPFNEQFF
TRBV5-1,TRBJ2-5,NA,TRBD1,TGCGCCAGCAGCTTGACAGGGGGAGAGACCCAGTACTTC,CASSLTGGETQYF
TRBV2,TRBJ2-6,NA,NA,TGTGCCAGAGGGGGCTCTGGGGCCAACGTCCTGACTTTC,CARGGSGANVLTF
TRBV29-1,TRBJ2-1,NA,NA,TGCAGCGTTGGTAGAGGGATTGAGACCAAAACTTACAATGAGCAGTTCTTC,CSVGRGIETKTYNEQFF
TRBV28,TRBJ1-4,NA,NA,TGTGCCAGCAGCGACAGTGGGAAGAAACTGTTTTTT,CASSDSGKKLFF
TRBV19,TRBJ1-4,once,NA,TGTGCCAGTAGTATACCGGGGGAAGGACGTGAAAAACTGTTTTTT,CASSIPGEGREKLFF
TRBV5-1,TRBJ1-1,NA,TRBD1,TGCGCCAGCAGCCCAAGGACAGGGCACGAAGCTTTCTTT,CASSPRTGHEAFF
TRBV10-1,TRBJ2-1,NA,TRBD2,TGCGCCAGCAGTGAGAGCGGGGGAGCAAATGAGCAGTTCTTC,CASSESGGANEQFF
TRBV7-2,TRBJ2-5,NA,NA,TGTGCCAGCAGCTTAACTAGGCAAGAGACCCAGTACTTC,CASSLTRQETQYF
TRBV2,TRBJ2-5,NA,NA,TGTGCCAGCAGTGAACTCCCCCCCTCCGGAGAGACCCAGTACTTC,CASSELPPSGETQYF
TRBV7-2,TRBJ1-1,NA,TRBD1,TGTGCCAGCAGCCTACCAGGGGGCGTCATGAACACTGAAGCTTTCTTT,CASSLPGGVMNTEAFF
TRBV5-4,TRBJ2-7,few,TRBD2,TGTGCCAGCAGCCCGACTAGCGGAGGAAGCTACGAGCAGTACTTC,CASSPTSGGSYEQYF
TRBV27,TRBJ1-1,NA,TRBD1,TGTGCCAGCAGTCTCTCTCACTACAGGGGCACTGAAGCTTTCTTT,CASSLSHYRGTEAFF
TRBV2,TRBJ2-7,once,NA,TGTGCCAGTGGGGGCACCGGGACCCGAGGCGGCGAGCAGTACTTC,CASGGTGTRGGEQYF
TRBV13,TRBJ2-7,NA,NA,TGTGCCAGCCTTCTAGGCAGAATCTATTCCTACGAGCAGTACTTC,CASLLGRIYSYEQYF
TRBV7-2,TRBJ2-7,NA,NA,TGTGCCAGCAGCTTAGAGCAGGGGCGGACCTACGAGCAGTACTTC,CASSLEQGRTYEQYF